One and the same sample provided the 27 T cell receptor beta chains below, sequenced in a study of T cell repertoires in cytomegalovirus infection. No cognate antigen is known for these TCRs. TCRdb analysed the reads with MiXCR anew, one entry per CDR3 protein. Of approximately 1,000,000 distinct CDR3 sequences in the sample, approximately 33% are singletons; the top ten hold about an eighth. The material was cultured CD8+ T cells from PBMCs, obtained from culture after CMV antigen stimulation. The receptors derive from a human donor in good health (CMV status not recorded). Some clones in this sample may be carry-over from other donors' samples.

This clonotype was counted at least ten times. CDR3 sequence reads: CASSPGQLTEAFF. The DNA for the CDR3 is TGCGCCAGCAGCCCGGGACAGCTCACTGAAGCTTTCTTT. The chain carries TRBV4-3 and TRBJ1-1; 7 positions match TRBD1. In germline, CDR1 is LGHNA, CDR2 YSLEER. The V gene end was trimmed by 4 bases and the J gene end by 4 bases; junction bases not matched to a gene: 3. The CDR3 is 13 residues long.

The chain carries TRBV15 and TRBJ2-5, with TRBD1 matching 9 bases. Germline loops: CDR1 LNHNV, CDR2 YYDKDF (reference sequence). This CDR3 has 17 amino acids. Losses at the gene ends were 5 bases for V and 4 bases for J; bases not matched to a gene: 14. The CDR3 region is CATSAHLGDRVGETQYF. CDR3 nucleotide sequence: TGTGCCACCAGCGCACACCTCGGGGACAGGGTGGGAGAGACCCAGTACTTC.

CDR3 nucleotide sequence: TGCGCCAGCCTAACAGGGGTTAATCAGCCCCAGCATTTT. This gives the protein CASLTGVNQPQHF. The rearrangement joins TRBV5-1 to TRBJ1-5, with 7 bases matching TRBD1. CDR3 size: 13 residues. Germline V CDR1 and CDR2: SGHRS, YFSETQ. The J segment lost 4 bases and the V segment lost 7 bases, leaving 5 bases of the junction unmatched. The full variable domain, with the rest looked up from reference TRBV5-1 and TRBJ1-5, is KAGVTQTPRYLIKTRGQQVTLSCSPISGHRSVSWYQQTPGQGLQFLFEYFSETQRNKGNFPGRFSGRQFSNSRSEMNVSTLELGDSALYLCASLTGVNQPQHFGDGTRLSIL.

The V and J genes are TRBV27 and TRBJ1-2, with D unclear. The V end was cut by 0 bases, the J end by 4 bases, with 12 bases between. The CDR3 has 15 residues. CDR1 and CDR2 from the germline V gene are MNHEY and SMNVEV (reference sequence). CDR3 amino acids: CASSLSSYRGYGYTF. CDR3 bases: TGTGCCAGCAGTTTATCGAGTTACCGGGGCTATGGCTACACCTTC.

In this sample, this clonotype turned up many times. The V and J genes are TRBV7-2 and TRBJ2-5, with D perhaps assigned TRBD1 or TRBD2 (5 bases each). Trimming left V 7 bases short and J 4 bases short, with 16 bases between. The CDR3 consists of 14 residues. Per the germline V gene, CDR1 is SGHTA and CDR2 is FQGNSA. The CDR3 nucleotides read TGTGCCAGCAACTTTAAGAAGGGACGAGAGACCCAGTACTTC. This translates into CASNFKKGRETQYF.

The chain links TRBV12-3 or TRBV12-4 to TRBJ2-5; TRBD1 aligns across 7 bases. The ends lost 6 bases at V and 2 bases at J; junction bases unmatched: 9. The CDR3 loop spans 15 amino acids. CDR3 DNA: TGTGCCAGCAGACTTTGGGGGACAGTACAAGAGACCCAGTACTTC. This codes for CASRLWGTVQETQYF.

The chain combines TRBV6-1 with TRBJ1-1; D call uncertain. Germline V gene lookup returns CDR1 MNHNS and CDR2 SASEGT. V was clipped by 10 bases and J by 8 bases, with 11 bases between them. The CDR3 runs to 10 residues. The chain's CDR3 is CATTSREAFF. The CDR3 bases are TGTGCCACCACCTCCCGGGAAGCTTTCTTT.

This rearrangement joins TRBV7-9 to TRBJ2-3; unclear D gene. Trimming took off 8 bases at V and 1 base at J, with 10 bases between the two ends. Germline CDR1 is SEHNR and CDR2 is FQNEAQ (reference sequence). The CDR3 has 13 amino acids. CDR3 region: CASVVDGTDTQYF. CDR3 DNA: TGTGCCAGCGTAGTTGACGGCACAGATACGCAGTATTTT.

This clonotype was counted only a few times. The chain is built from TRBV28 and TRBJ1-1, with 8 bases fitting TRBD1. Trimming took 0 bases from V and 5 from J; bases not matched to a gene: 11. From germline, CDR1 is MDHEN and CDR2 SYDVKM. The length of the CDR3 is 17 residues. CDR3 in amino acids: CASSLWDRETLRTEAFF. As DNA, the CDR3 is TGTGCCAGCAGTTTATGGGACAGGGAGACCTTGAGGACTGAAGCTTTCTTT.

The CDR3 loop is CASSIGFDTQYF. The CDR3 coding sequence is TGTGCCAGTAGTATAGGTTTTGATACGCAGTATTTT. The chain uses TRBV19 and TRBJ2-3; D ambiguous. The CDR3 extends over 12 amino acids. Trimming left V 1 base short and J 6 bases short, with 5 bases between. Germline CDR1 is LNHDA and CDR2 is SQIVND (reference sequence).

V and J are TRBV10-3 and TRBJ1-1; 8 bases fit TRBD1. Losses at the gene ends were 7 bases for V and 10 bases for J; bases not matched to a gene: 8. The CDR3 is 12 residues long. Germline CDR1 ENHRY, CDR2 SYGVKD. CDR3 in DNA: TGTGCCATCAATGGACAGGGTCAGGGAGCTTTCTTT. This translates into CAINGQGQGAFF.

The V call is TRBV19, the J call TRBJ2-5; 8 nucleotides align to TRBD1. The CDR3 consists of 15 residues. Germline V CDR1 and CDR2: LNHDA, SQIVND (reference sequence). The ends lost 0 bases at V and 4 bases at J; junction bases unmatched: 4. CDR3 residues: CASSIETGAGETQYF. Here the CDR3 DNA reads TGTGCCAGTAGTATAGAGACAGGGGCTGGAGAGACCCAGTACTTC.

This clonotype was counted at least ten times. The genes are TRBV11-3 and TRBJ2-1; TRBD1 matches 9 bases. CDR3 length: 15 residues. The germline CDR1 and CDR2 sequences are SGHNT and YENEEA. The J segment lost 8 bases and the V segment lost 0 bases, leaving 5 bases of the junction unmatched. DNA for the CDR3: TGTGCCAGCAGCTTAGATCGGACAGGGGTGGATGAGCAGTTCTTC. It translates to CASSLDRTGVDEQFF.

The rearrangement joins TRBV29-1 to TRBJ1-1; 12 bases agree with TRBD1. The junction had 10 bases not matched to a gene; V was cut back by 4 bases and J by 7 bases. The CDR3 is made up of 15 amino acids. Germline loops: CDR1 SQVTM, CDR2 ANQGSEA. DNA for the CDR3: TGCAGCGTTGGGAGGGGACAGGGGGCTCCCTTTGAAGCTTTCTTT. This sequence encodes CSVGRGQGAPFEAFF. Full variable domain (outside the CDR3, taken from reference TRBV29-1 and TRBJ1-1): SAVISQKPSRDICQRGTSLTIQCQVDSQVTMMFWYRQQPGQSLTLIATANQGSEATYESGFVIDKFPISRPNLTFSTLTVSNMSPEDSSIYLCSVGRGQGAPFEAFFGQGTRLTVV.

The chain employs TRBV5-4 and TRBJ2-1, with 8 positions matching TRBD2. Per the germline V gene, CDR1 is SGHNT and CDR2 is YYREEE (reference sequence). V gave up 0 bases and J gave up 8 bases; unmatched junction bases: 7. The CDR3 runs 15 residues. The CDR3 loop is CASSLESGGPDEQFF. The DNA of the CDR3 is TGTGCCAGCAGCTTGGAGAGCGGGGGTCCGGATGAGCAGTTCTTC.

The chain employs TRBV6-5 and TRBJ1-2; D perhaps matches TRBD1 (6 bases). The V gene lost 2 bases and the J gene lost 4 bases, with 8 bases spanning the gap. Germline CDR1 MNHEY, CDR2 SVGAGI. The CDR3 runs 13 residues. The CDR3 here is CASSYGDIYGYTF. In nucleotides, the CDR3 is TGTGCCAGCAGTTACGGGGACATCTATGGCTACACCTTC.

J is TRBJ2-3 and V is TRBV9; 8 positions agree with TRBD1. This CDR3 spans 17 amino acids. Germline-derived CDR1 and CDR2 are SGDLS and YYNGEE. J was trimmed by 3 bases and V by 4 bases; bases with no gene match: 13. The CDR3 loop is CASSPSPDRGATDTQYF. The DNA for the CDR3 is TGTGCCAGCAGCCCCTCCCCCGACAGGGGTGCGACAGATACGCAGTATTTT. The full variable domain, with the rest looked up from reference TRBV9 and TRBJ2-3, is DSGVTQTPKHLITATGQRVTLRCSPRSGDLSVYWYQQSLDQGLQFLIQYYNGEERAKGNILERFSAQQFPDLHSELNLSSLELGDSALYFCASSPSPDRGATDTQYFGPGTRLTVL.

This clonotype was observed a few times. V usage is TRBV19 and J usage is TRBJ2-5; D is unclear. V was trimmed by 5 bases and J by 0 bases, leaving 16 bases between them. The CDR3 extends over 16 amino acids. Per the germline V gene, CDR1 is LNHDA and CDR2 is SQIVND (reference sequence). CDR3 in DNA: TGTGCCAGTAGTCCTCTGAGTGCCGGTTACCAAGAGACCCAGTACTTC. Residues: CASSPLSAGYQETQYF.

This clonotype was seen a few times. The chain couples TRBV6-1 to TRBJ1-1, with a possible D match to TRBD1 (6 bases). The CDR3 is 14 residues long. Germline-derived CDR1 and CDR2 are MNHNS and SASEGT. Trimming shortened V by 0 bases and J by 4 bases, and 9 bases separated the two germline ends. The DNA for the CDR3 is TGTGCCAGCAGTGAAGCTAGGGGGACCACTGAAGCTTTCTTT. Protein: CASSEARGTTEAFF.

The chain links TRBV5-4 to TRBJ2-7, with 8 bases identical to TRBD2. The ends lost 5 bases at V and 0 bases at J; junction bases unmatched: 7. The CDR3 extends over 15 amino acids. Germline-derived CDR1 and CDR2 are SGHNT and YYREEE (reference sequence). The CDR3 is CASSFGRESSYEQYF. DNA of the CDR3: TGTGCCAGCAGTTTCGGGAGGGAAAGCTCCTACGAGCAGTACTTC.

This clonotype was seen many times. This chain joins TRBV7-6 and TRBJ2-6; a weak D match, TRBD2 (5 bases). This CDR3 has 18 residues. V gave up 1 base and J gave up 0 bases, with 13 bases separating them. From germline, CDR1 is SGHVS and CDR2 FNYEAQ. In DNA form, the CDR3 reads TGTGCCAGCAGCTTAGGATCGGGGTATGCCTCTGGGGCCAACGTCCTGACTTTC. Protein product: CASSLGSGYASGANVLTF.

V is TRBV29-1 and J is TRBJ2-7; 7 bases agree with TRBD1. The germline CDR1 and CDR2 sequences are SQVTM and ANQGSEA. CDR3 size: 14 residues. V shed 2 bases, J shed 0 bases, and the junction held 4 bases outside the gene matches. The CDR3 region has the DNA TGCAGCGTTGAATCGACAGGGAGCTCCTACGAGCAGTACTTC. The encoded protein is CSVESTGSSYEQYF.

This sequence joins TRBV7-9 and TRBJ1-2; D ambiguous. Germline V gene sequence: CDR1 SEHNR, CDR2 FQNEAQ (reference sequence). The V end was cut by 4 bases, the J end by 6 bases, with 9 bases between. The CDR3 runs 12 residues. CDR3 loop: CASSSARDGYTF. The CDR3 nucleotides read TGTGCCAGCAGCTCCGCTCGGGATGGCTACACCTTC.

The sample holds many counts of this clonotype. J is TRBJ2-1 and V is TRBV7-6; D might be TRBD1 (6 bases). V shed 4 bases and J shed 1 base, with 17 bases lying between them. The CDR3 has 17 amino acids. The germline V gene has CDR1 SGHVS and CDR2 FNYEAQ. This chain's CDR3 is CASSSPLTGLSYNEQFF. The CDR3 coding sequence is TGTGCCAGCAGCTCTCCGCTGACAGGCCTATCCTACAATGAGCAGTTCTTC.

V and J are TRBV20-1 and TRBJ1-2; 7 nucleotides match TRBD1. V gave up 2 bases and J gave up 8 bases; unmatched junction bases: 11. The germline V gene encodes CDR1 DFQATT and CDR2 SNEGSKA (reference sequence). CDR3 length equals 14 residues. The CDR3 coding sequence is TGCAGTGCTAGATTCGGACAGGCACAAGCCGGCTACACCTTC. Translation: CSARFGQAQAGYTF.

This clonotype came up a few times. The V and J genes are TRBV7-9 and TRBJ1-4, with a tentative D call TRBD1 (6 bases). With 1 base removed from V and 7 bases from J, the gap between germline ends came to 10 bases. Germline CDR1 SEHNR, CDR2 FQNEAQ (reference sequence). This CDR3 region has 14 residues. CDR3: CASSLGGQSEKLFF. The CDR3 region has the DNA TGTGCCAGCAGCTTAGGGGGACAAAGTGAAAAACTGTTTTTT. Together with reference TRBV7-9 and TRBJ1-4, the CDR3 gives the full variable domain: DTGVSQNPRHKITKRGQNVTFRCDPISEHNRLYWYRQTLGQGPEFLTYFQNEAQLEKSRLLSDRFSAERPKGSFSTLEIQRTEQGDSAMYLCASSLGGQSEKLFFGSGTQLSVL.

This sequence joins TRBV14 and TRBJ1-3, with D perhaps TRBD1 (5 bases). This CDR3 has 17 residues. V was pared by 0 bases and J by 0 bases, with 12 bases between. Germline CDR1 is SGHDN and CDR2 is FVKESK. CDR3 sequence reads: CASSQDPWGFSGNTIYF. CDR3 nucleotides: TGTGCCAGCAGCCAAGATCCGTGGGGGTTCTCTGGAAACACCATATATTTT.